The present T cell receptor (beta chain) was sequenced within a study of cytomegalovirus exposure and HLA in healthy donors. When sampled, the donors appeared nominally healthy, though they likely had unrecorded immune exposures. This clone was observed a few times. Its antigen is still unknown. The germline CDR1 and CDR2 sequences are SEHNR and FQNEAQ (reference sequence). J gave up 5 bases and V 4 bases, and 6 bases lay outside the gene matches. This CDR3 is 14 amino acids long. Study-wide results and caveats: The study reported that TCR beta sequences accurately predicted HLA-A and HLA-B alleles in most subjects. A later look showed TCR association rates differing by HLA locus, highest for DRB1 and lowest for HLA-C.

Both 60 Vbeta primers and 13 Jbeta primers went into the PCR. Only in-frame clones appear in the TCRdb table, and some are missing; sequencing was by immunoSEQ multiplex PCR. The table records more than 20,000 clones, more than 70% of them present only once. V usage is TRBV7-9 and J usage is TRBJ2-7; TRBD1 aligns across 9 bases. The source material was PBMCs. This sequence was found in a male donor in good health and CMV-seronegative. The CDR3 nucleotides read TGTGCCAGCAGCTCGGGACAGGGCGTCCACGAGCAGTACTTC. The encoded protein is CASSSGQGVHEQYF.